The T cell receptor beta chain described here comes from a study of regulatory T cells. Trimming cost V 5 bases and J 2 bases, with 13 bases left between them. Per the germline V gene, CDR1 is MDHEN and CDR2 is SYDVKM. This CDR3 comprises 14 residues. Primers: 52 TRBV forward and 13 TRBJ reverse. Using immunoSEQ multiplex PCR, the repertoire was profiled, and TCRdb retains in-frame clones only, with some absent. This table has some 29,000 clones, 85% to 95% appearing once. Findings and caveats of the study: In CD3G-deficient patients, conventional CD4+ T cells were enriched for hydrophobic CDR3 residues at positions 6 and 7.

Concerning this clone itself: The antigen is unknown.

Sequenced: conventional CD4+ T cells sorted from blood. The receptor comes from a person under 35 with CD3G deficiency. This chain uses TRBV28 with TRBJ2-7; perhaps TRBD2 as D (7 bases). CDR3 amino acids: CASSQRGRAYEQYF. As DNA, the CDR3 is TGTGCCAGCAGTCAAAGGGGGAGGGCCTACGAGCAGTACTTC.